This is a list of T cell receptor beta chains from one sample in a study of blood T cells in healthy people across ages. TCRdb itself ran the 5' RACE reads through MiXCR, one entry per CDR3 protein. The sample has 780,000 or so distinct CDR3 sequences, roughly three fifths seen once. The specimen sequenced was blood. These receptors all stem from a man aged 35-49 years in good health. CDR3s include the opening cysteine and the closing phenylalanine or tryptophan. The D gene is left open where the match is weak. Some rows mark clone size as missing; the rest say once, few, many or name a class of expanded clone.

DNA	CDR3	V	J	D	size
TGTGCCAGCAGCTTAATTCGCTCTTTACGTGGGGCCAACGTCCTGACTTTC	CASSLIRSLRGANVLTF	TRBV7-3	TRBJ2-6	.	.
TGTGCCAGCAGCTTCACCCATCGGCAGGAAAAACTGTTTTTT	CASSFTHRQEKLFF	TRBV7-3	TRBJ1-4	.	few
TGTGCCAGCAGCTTGGGTACCGGGACAGCTTCCTACGAGCAGTACTTC	CASSLGTGTASYEQYF	TRBV5-4	TRBJ2-7	TRBD1	.
TGTGCCAGCAGCCACTCGGGAGGGAACGACGAGCAGTACTTC	CASSHSGGNDEQYF	TRBV7-9	TRBJ2-7	TRBD2	.
TGCAGCGCGGGACATAACAATGAGCAGTTCTTC	CSAGHNNEQFF	TRBV29-1	TRBJ2-1	.	few
TGTGCCAGCAGTCCATGGGCTGGGGGGCCGGTAGCCAAAAACATTCAGTACTTC	CASSPWAGGPVAKNIQYF	TRBV12-3/TRBV12-4	TRBJ2-4	.	.
TGCAGTGCGTTGGTAAGGGGGGGCTCTAGATTATTCGGCAATGAGCAGTTCTTC	CSALVRGGSRLFGNEQFF	TRBV20-1	TRBJ2-1	.	.
TGTGCCAGCAGTCAGCAGACCAATTCCTACGAGCAGTACTTC	CASSQQTNSYEQYF	TRBV7-2	TRBJ2-7	.	many
TGCAGTGCTAGCGTCCGCGGGGAGCAGTACTTC	CSASVRGEQYF	TRBV20-1	TRBJ2-7	.	.
TGTGCCAGCAGTGAATTGCCAGCGAACACCGGGGAGCTGTTTTTT	CASSELPANTGELFF	TRBV2	TRBJ2-2	.	few
TGCAGTGCTACAGGGGTCAATGAGCAGTTCTTC	CSATGVNEQFF	TRBV20-1	TRBJ2-1	.	.
TGTGCCAGCAGCGTAACCCAGGGACACTTCTACGAGCAGTACTTC	CASSVTQGHFYEQYF	TRBV6-1	TRBJ2-7	.	.
TGTGCCAGCAGCTTAGGGGGACTAGCGGGAGTGGGCGAGCAGTACTTC	CASSLGGLAGVGEQYF	TRBV11-3	TRBJ2-7	TRBD2	many
TGTGCCAGCAGTCTGACAGGGGGAGGTTACTACGAGCAGTACTTC	CASSLTGGGYYEQYF	TRBV12-3/TRBV12-4	TRBJ2-7	TRBD1	.
TGTGCCAGCAGCCAAGGGAGAGAGTATGGCTACACCTTC	CASSQGREYGYTF	TRBV14	TRBJ1-2	.	few
TGCAGCGTTGTAACAGGTGCGAGTACTGAAGCTTTCTTT	CSVVTGASTEAFF	TRBV29-1	TRBJ1-1	.	.
TGCGCCAGCAGCCACCCCCCGGGACAGGGCACCTACGAGCAGTACTTC	CASSHPPGQGTYEQYF	TRBV4-1	TRBJ2-7	TRBD1	.
TGTGCCAGCAGCTCCCGGGAGGTGGGATACGAGCAGTACTTC	CASSSREVGYEQYF	TRBV7-9	TRBJ2-7	TRBD2	.
TGTGCCAGCACCGAGGCGATAGCGGGAGGTTTGTCCGAGCAGTACTTC	CASTEAIAGGLSEQYF	TRBV6-2/TRBV6-3	TRBJ2-7	TRBD2	few
TGTGCAACCGCAGGGAGCTCCTACGAGCAGTACTTC	CATAGSSYEQYF	TRBV12-3/TRBV12-4	TRBJ2-7	.	.
TGTGCCAGCAGCGATGCGAGGGGGGTAGCCACTGAAGCTTTCTTT	CASSDARGVATEAFF	TRBV7-8	TRBJ1-1	.	.
TGCAGTGCGATTAGCGGGGGGAACACAGATACGCAGTATTTT	CSAISGGNTDTQYF	TRBV20-1	TRBJ2-3	TRBD2	.
TGTGCCATCGCCCTGTCACTAGCGGGAGGGAACACCGGGGAGCTGTTTTTT	CAIALSLAGGNTGELFF	TRBV12-3/TRBV12-4	TRBJ2-2	TRBD2	few
TGTGCCAGCAGTTACTCCAGGGGGATGGAGCAGTACTTC	CASSYSRGMEQYF	TRBV6-6	TRBJ2-7	TRBD1	few
TGCGCCAGCAGCCACGCTATAAAACCAAAGACCACAGATACGCAGTATTTT	CASSHAIKPKTTDTQYF	TRBV4-1	TRBJ2-3	.	.
TGTGCCAGCAGCCCCGGGTCAGTAGAGACCCAGTACTTC	CASSPGSVETQYF	TRBV7-3	TRBJ2-5	.	many
TGTGCCAGCAGCTTAGCGGAGGGATACCTAATCACCGGGGAGCTGTTTTTT	CASSLAEGYLITGELFF	TRBV7-8	TRBJ2-2	.	.
TGTGCCAGCAGCCAAGATCCTCACGGTGCTAGCGGGAGCTCCTACGAGCAGTACTTC	CASSQDPHGASGSSYEQYF	TRBV3-1	TRBJ2-7	TRBD2	.
TGTGCCATCAGGCGTCGGACTAGCGGGAGCACAGATACGCAGTATTTT	CAIRRRTSGSTDTQYF	TRBV10-3	TRBJ2-3	TRBD2	.
TGTGCCAGCAGCTTAGGGTCCCAAGCGGGAATAGAGCAGTTCTTC	CASSLGSQAGIEQFF	TRBV7-6	TRBJ2-1	TRBD2	.
TGTGCCAGCAGCTTAGGAAAAGGACGGATAAAAAACATTCAGTACTTC	CASSLGKGRIKNIQYF	TRBV7-2	TRBJ2-4	.	.
TGCAGTGCTACCCCGACAGGGATCAATCAGCCCCAGCATTTT	CSATPTGINQPQHF	TRBV20-1	TRBJ1-5	TRBD1	few
TGTGCCAGCAGTTACTCGACCCCGGGACAGGGCTTCTATGGCTACACCTTC	CASSYSTPGQGFYGYTF	TRBV6-6	TRBJ1-2	TRBD1	few
TGTGCCACCAGTATACAGGGAGGTGATGAAAAACTGTTTTTT	CATSIQGGDEKLFF	TRBV15	TRBJ1-4	.	.
TGTGCCAGCAGCCTAGCAGGAGGGCGGGAAGGGCCGACTGAGCAGTTCTTC	CASSLAGGREGPTEQFF	TRBV7-9	TRBJ2-1	.	.
TGTGCCAGCAGCTCTGGACAGTTCCTCTCCTACGAGCAGTACTTC	CASSSGQFLSYEQYF	TRBV11-1	TRBJ2-7	.	.
TGTGCCAGCAGTTTGGGGGTAGCATATGGCTACACCTTC	CASSLGVAYGYTF	TRBV28	TRBJ1-2	.	.
TGCGCCAGCAGCCAATCTGGCCTCCGGAATACGCAGTATTTT	CASSQSGLRNTQYF	TRBV4-3	TRBJ2-3	.	few
TGCAGTGCTGCGAGCGGTACTAGCACAGATACGCAGTATTTT	CSAASGTSTDTQYF	TRBV20-1	TRBJ2-3	.	.
TGTGCCAGCAGCTGGCCAGGGCGCTCTGGGGCCAACGTCCTGACTTTC	CASSWPGRSGANVLTF	TRBV5-6	TRBJ2-6	.	few